A selection of T cell receptor beta chains follows, all from one sample in a study of blood T cell repertoires in COVID-19. The repertoire was sequenced with immunoSEQ multiplex PCR; TCRdb's copy has only in-frame clones and lacks some. In the table there are about 44,000 clones, around nine tenths of which are singletons. The sample taken for sequencing was peripheral blood. The receptors stem from a woman between 40 and 55 years old with acute or convalescent COVID-19. CDR3s include the opening cysteine and the closing phenylalanine or tryptophan. D genes are given only for firm matches.

d_gene: .; len: 16; v_gene: TRBV11-1; CDR3aa: CASSSRDSSYNSPLHF
d_gene: .; len: 16; v_gene: TRBV3-1/TRBV3-2; CDR3aa: CASSQDISAGQETQYF
d_gene: .; len: 15; v_gene: TRBV6-6; CDR3aa: CASRTSGNDGEKLFF
d_gene: TRBD1; len: 12; v_gene: TRBV12-3/TRBV12-4; CDR3aa: CASSDRGDGYTF
d_gene: TRBD1; len: 17; v_gene: TRBV3-1/TRBV3-2; CDR3aa: CASSPPLGQADPYGYTF
d_gene: .; len: 12; v_gene: TRBV9; CDR3aa: CASSPQGNEQYF
d_gene: .; len: 13; v_gene: TRBV7-3; CDR3aa: CASSLTQQAGYTF
d_gene: .; len: 14; v_gene: TRBV25-1; CDR3aa: CASSATGANTEAFF
d_gene: .; len: 14; v_gene: TRBV28; CDR3aa: CASSGREGSTEAFF
d_gene: TRBD1; len: 15; v_gene: TRBV6-6; CDR3aa: CASSARTGDSGTQYF
d_gene: .; len: 14; v_gene: TRBV5-1; CDR3aa: CASSLAGGTGELFF
d_gene: .; len: 13; v_gene: TRBV15; CDR3aa: CATSALRTDTQYF
d_gene: TRBD2; len: 15; v_gene: TRBV7-2; CDR3aa: CASSLASGGMHEQYF
d_gene: TRBD2; len: 16; v_gene: TRBV27; CDR3aa: CASTVVGTSGTDTQYF
d_gene: TRBD2; len: 13; v_gene: TRBV6-1; CDR3aa: CASSGRMRNEQFF
d_gene: TRBD1; len: 14; v_gene: TRBV10-3; CDR3aa: CAISPGQGWETQYF
d_gene: TRBD1; len: 18; v_gene: TRBV7-9; CDR3aa: CASSALGQDLTNRYGYTF
d_gene: .; len: 15; v_gene: TRBV21-1; CDR3aa: CASSKVSGRRTEAFF
d_gene: .; len: 15; v_gene: TRBV19; CDR3aa: CASSSEGLQTNEQFF
d_gene: .; len: 16; v_gene: TRBV24-1; CDR3aa: CATGEAGSSGANVLTF
d_gene: .; len: 11; v_gene: TRBV3-1/TRBV3-2; CDR3aa: CASSQSYEQYF
d_gene: .; len: 15; v_gene: TRBV6-2/TRBV6-3; CDR3aa: CASSYVGRGAGELFF
d_gene: .; len: 15; v_gene: TRBV19; CDR3aa: CASHHGSPEYNEQFF
d_gene: .; len: 15; v_gene: TRBV28; CDR3aa: CASRARPGGTDTQYF
d_gene: TRBD1; len: 15; v_gene: TRBV6-2/TRBV6-3; CDR3aa: CASSLRTGGAGELFF
d_gene: .; len: 15; v_gene: TRBV18; CDR3aa: CASSPPRQTGGGYTF
d_gene: .; len: 13; v_gene: TRBV6-4; CDR3aa: CASSEGQNTEAFF
d_gene: .; len: 14; v_gene: TRBV15; CDR3aa: CATSRDLGANVLTF
d_gene: .; len: 14; v_gene: TRBV3-1/TRBV3-2; CDR3aa: CASSQETGWETQYF
d_gene: TRBD1; len: 16; v_gene: TRBV5-1; CDR3aa: CASSLAGQGNNSPLHF
d_gene: .; len: 14; v_gene: TRBV27; CDR3aa: CASSPRFMNTEAFF
d_gene: .; len: 14; v_gene: TRBV30; CDR3aa: CAWSVLGVNYGYTF
d_gene: TRBD1; len: 15; v_gene: TRBV19; CDR3aa: CASSAARQGSYEQYF